This T cell receptor beta chain emerged from a study of immune evolution from preneoplasia to lung adenocarcinoma. The trim removed 6 bases at V and 9 bases at J, leaving 11 bases unmatched. From germline, CDR1 is SNHLY and CDR2 FYNNEI. CDR3 length equals 14 residues. Data came from immunoSEQ multiplex PCR; TCRdb stores just in-frame clones and leaves some out. The sample comprises nearly 2,500 clones, around 85% of which are singletons, and roughly 15% rests with the top ten. This TCR came from a person aged 70 to 80 with lung adenocarcinoma. Sequencing used FFPE adjacent normal lung tissue. The rearrangement uses TRBV2 and TRBJ1-3; 7 bases match TRBD1. CDR3 in amino acids: CASSPGQRAFTIYF. CDR3 DNA: TGTGCCAGCAGCCCGGGACAGCGGGCTTTCACCATATATTTT. Filled out from reference TRBV2 and TRBJ1-3, the complete variable domain reads EPEVTQTPSHQVTQMGQEVILRCVPISNHLYFYWYRQILGQKVEFLVSFYNNEISEKSEIFDDQFSVERPDGSNFTLKIRSTKLEDSAMYFCASSPGQRAFTIYFGEGSWLTVV.